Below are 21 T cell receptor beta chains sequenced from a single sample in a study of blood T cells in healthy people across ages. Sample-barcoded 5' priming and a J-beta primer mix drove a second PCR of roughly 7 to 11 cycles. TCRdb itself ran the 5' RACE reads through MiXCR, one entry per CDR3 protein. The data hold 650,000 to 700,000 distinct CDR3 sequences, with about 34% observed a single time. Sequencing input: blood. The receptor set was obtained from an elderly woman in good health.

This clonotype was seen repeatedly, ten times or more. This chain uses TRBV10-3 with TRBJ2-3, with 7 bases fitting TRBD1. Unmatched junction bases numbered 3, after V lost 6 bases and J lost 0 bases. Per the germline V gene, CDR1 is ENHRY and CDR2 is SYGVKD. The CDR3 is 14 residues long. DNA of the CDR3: TGTGCCATCAGCCGGGACAGTAGCACAGATACGCAGTATTTT. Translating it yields CAISRDSSTDTQYF.

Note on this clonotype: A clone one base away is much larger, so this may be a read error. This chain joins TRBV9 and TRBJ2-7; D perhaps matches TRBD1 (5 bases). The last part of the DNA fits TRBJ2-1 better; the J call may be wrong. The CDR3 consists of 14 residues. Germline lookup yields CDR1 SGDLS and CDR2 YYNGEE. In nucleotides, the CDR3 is TGTGCCAGCAGCGTAAGTGCTCAGGGCTACGAGCAGTTCTTC. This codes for CASSVSAQGYEQFF.

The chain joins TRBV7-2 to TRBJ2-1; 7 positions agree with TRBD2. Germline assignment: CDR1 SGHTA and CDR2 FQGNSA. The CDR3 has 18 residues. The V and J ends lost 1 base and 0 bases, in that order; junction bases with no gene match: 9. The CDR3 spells CASSLGPSRGSSYNEQFF. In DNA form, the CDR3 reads TGTGCCAGCAGCTTAGGACCGTCGCGGGGGAGCTCCTACAATGAGCAGTTCTTC.

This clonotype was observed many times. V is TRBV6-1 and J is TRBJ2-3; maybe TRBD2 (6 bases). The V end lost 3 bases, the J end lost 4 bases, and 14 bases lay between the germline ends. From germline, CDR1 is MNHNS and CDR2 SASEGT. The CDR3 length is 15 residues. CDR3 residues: CASSEGGSSADTQYF. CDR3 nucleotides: TGTGCCAGCAGTGAGGGAGGTAGCAGTGCAGATACGCAGTATTTT.

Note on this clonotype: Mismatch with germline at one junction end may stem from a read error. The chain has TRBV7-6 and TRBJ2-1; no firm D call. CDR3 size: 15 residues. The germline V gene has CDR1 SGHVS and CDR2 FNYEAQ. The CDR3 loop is CTSSLGGGDYNEQFF. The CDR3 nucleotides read TGTACCAGCAGCTTAGGTGGTGGCGACTACAATGAGCAGTTCTTC.

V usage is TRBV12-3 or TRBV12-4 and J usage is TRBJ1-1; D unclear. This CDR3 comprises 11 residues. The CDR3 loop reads CVLTRGTEAFF. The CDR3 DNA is TGTGTCCTGACCCGGGGCACTGAAGCTTTCTTT.

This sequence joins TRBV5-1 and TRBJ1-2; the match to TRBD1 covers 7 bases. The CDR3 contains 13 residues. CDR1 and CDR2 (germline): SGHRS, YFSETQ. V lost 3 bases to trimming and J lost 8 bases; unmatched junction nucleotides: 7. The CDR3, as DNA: TGCGCCAGCAGCTCCGACAGGGCGTGGGGCTACACCTTC. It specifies CASSSDRAWGYTF.

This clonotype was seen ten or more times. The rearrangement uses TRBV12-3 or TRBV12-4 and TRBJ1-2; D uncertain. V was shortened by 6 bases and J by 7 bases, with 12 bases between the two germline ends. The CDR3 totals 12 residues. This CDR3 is CASSDGWGGYTF. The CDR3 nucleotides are TGTGCCAGCAGCGATGGGTGGGGTGGCTACACCTTC.

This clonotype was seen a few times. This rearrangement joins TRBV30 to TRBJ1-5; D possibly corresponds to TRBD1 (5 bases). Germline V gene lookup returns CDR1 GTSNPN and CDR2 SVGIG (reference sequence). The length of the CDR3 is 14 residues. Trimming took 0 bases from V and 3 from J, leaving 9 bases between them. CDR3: CAWSVPGPNQPQHF. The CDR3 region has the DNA TGTGCCTGGAGTGTCCCGGGGCCCAATCAGCCCCAGCATTTT.

CDR3 in amino acids: CASSGPPMQYF. The CDR3 DNA sequence: TGTGCCAGCAGTGGCCCCCCTATGCAGTATTTT. The gene calls are TRBV6-5 and TRBJ2-3; D unresolved. Per germline, CDR1 MNHEY and CDR2 SVGAGI. Trimming pared 5 bases from V and 11 bases from J, leaving 11 bases between. The CDR3 is made up of 11 amino acids.

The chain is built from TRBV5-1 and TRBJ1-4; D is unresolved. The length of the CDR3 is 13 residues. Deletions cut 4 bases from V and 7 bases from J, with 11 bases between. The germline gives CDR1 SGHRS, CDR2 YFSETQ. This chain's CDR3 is CASSTPLGEKLFF. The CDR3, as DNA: TGCGCCAGCAGCACCCCTCTCGGTGAAAAACTGTTTTTT. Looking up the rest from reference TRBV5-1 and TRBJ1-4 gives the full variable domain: KAGVTQTPRYLIKTRGQQVTLSCSPISGHRSVSWYQQTPGQGLQFLFEYFSETQRNKGNFPGRFSGRQFSNSRSEMNVSTLELGDSALYLCASSTPLGEKLFFGSGTQLSVL.

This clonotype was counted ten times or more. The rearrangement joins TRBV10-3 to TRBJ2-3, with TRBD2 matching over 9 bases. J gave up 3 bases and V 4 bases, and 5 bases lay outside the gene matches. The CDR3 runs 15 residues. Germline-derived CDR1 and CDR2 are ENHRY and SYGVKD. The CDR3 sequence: CAISASGGRTDTQYF. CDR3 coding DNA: TGTGCCATCAGTGCAAGCGGGGGGCGGACAGATACGCAGTATTTT.

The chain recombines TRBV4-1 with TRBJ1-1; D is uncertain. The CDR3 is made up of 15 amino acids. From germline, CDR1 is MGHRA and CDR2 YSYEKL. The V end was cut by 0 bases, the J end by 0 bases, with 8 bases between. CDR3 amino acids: CASSQDPGMNTEAFF. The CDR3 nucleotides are TGCGCCAGCAGCCAAGATCCGGGGATGAACACTGAAGCTTTCTTT.

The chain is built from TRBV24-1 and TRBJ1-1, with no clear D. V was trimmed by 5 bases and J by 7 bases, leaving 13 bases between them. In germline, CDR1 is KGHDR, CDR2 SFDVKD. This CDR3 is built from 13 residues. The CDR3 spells CATSAATHFEAFF. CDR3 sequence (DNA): TGTGCCACCAGTGCTGCCACCCACTTTGAAGCTTTCTTT.

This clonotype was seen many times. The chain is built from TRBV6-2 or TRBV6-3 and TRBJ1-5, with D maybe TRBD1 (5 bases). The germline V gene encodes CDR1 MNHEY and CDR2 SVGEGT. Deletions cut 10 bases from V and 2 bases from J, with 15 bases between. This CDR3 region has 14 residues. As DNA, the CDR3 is TGTGCCACCAAGGGACTGAGAGGCAATCAGCCCCAGCATTTT. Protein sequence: CATKGLRGNQPQHF.

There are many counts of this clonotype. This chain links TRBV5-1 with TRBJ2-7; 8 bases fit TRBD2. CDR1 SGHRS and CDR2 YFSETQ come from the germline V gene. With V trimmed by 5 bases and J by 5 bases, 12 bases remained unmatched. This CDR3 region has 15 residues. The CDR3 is CASRAGTSGGHEQYF. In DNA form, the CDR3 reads TGCGCCAGCAGGGCCGGGACTAGTGGTGGCCACGAGCAGTACTTC.

The CDR3 coding sequence is TGTGCCAGCAGCCAAGGCAATCAGAGGAACACTGAAGCTTTCTTT. Translating gives CASSQGNQRNTEAFF. The chain combines TRBV3-1 with TRBJ1-1; D unclear. V was shortened by 1 base and J by 1 base, with 10 bases between the two germline ends. Per germline, CDR1 LGHDT and CDR2 YNNKEL (reference sequence). The CDR3 consists of 15 residues.

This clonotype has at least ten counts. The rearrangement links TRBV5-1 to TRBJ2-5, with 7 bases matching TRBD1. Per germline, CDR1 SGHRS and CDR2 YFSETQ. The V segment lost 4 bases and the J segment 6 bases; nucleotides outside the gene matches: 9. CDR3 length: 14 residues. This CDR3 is CASSLNTGEKTQYF. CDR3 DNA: TGCGCCAGCAGCCTCAACACAGGGGAGAAGACCCAGTACTTC. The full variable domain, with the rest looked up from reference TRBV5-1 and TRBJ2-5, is KAGVTQTPRYLIKTRGQQVTLSCSPISGHRSVSWYQQTPGQGLQFLFEYFSETQRNKGNFPGRFSGRQFSNSRSEMNVSTLELGDSALYLCASSLNTGEKTQYFGPGTRLLVL.

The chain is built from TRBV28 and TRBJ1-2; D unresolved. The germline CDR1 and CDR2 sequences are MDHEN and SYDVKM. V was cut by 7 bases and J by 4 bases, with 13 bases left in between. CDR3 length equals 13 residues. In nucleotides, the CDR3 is TGTGCCAGCATGGCCCCGGGCACCTATGGCTACACCTTC. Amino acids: CASMAPGTYGYTF.

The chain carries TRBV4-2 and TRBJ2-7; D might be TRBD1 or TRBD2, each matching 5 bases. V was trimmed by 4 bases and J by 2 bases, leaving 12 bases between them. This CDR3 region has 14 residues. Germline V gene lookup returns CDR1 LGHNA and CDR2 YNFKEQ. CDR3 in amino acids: CASSPGGGAYEQYF. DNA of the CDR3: TGTGCCAGCAGCCCTGGGGGTGGGGCCTACGAGCAGTACTTC.

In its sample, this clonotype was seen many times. CDR3 sequence reads: CASSLGSGTGGIEQYF. The CDR3 region has the DNA TGTGCCAGCAGCTTAGGGAGCGGGACAGGGGGTATTGAGCAGTACTTC. The chain recombines TRBV11-2 with TRBJ2-5; 11 bases line up with TRBD1. V lost 1 base, J lost 11 bases, and 12 bases stayed unmatched. Germline V gene sequence: CDR1 SGHAT, CDR2 FQNNGV. The CDR3 has 16 residues.